The source of this T cell receptor beta chain is a study of OX40 agonist ivuxolimab in advanced cancers. This CDR3 spans 15 amino acids. V lost 3 bases to trimming and J lost 1 base, with 9 bases between them. Looked up from germline, CDR1 is SGHTA and CDR2 is FQGNSA. Using immunoSEQ multiplex PCR, the repertoire was profiled, and TCRdb retains in-frame clones only, with some absent. Of 90,000 to 100,000 clones in the sample, roughly 90% were seen once. The TCR was taken from an adult with an advanced solid tumor such as melanoma, head and neck, liver or kidney cancer. The material was CD4+ or CD8+ T cells sorted from blood, obtained in a trial of the OX40 agonist ivuxolimab. This chain connects TRBV7-2 to TRBJ2-2; D may correspond to TRBD1 or TRBD2 (6 bases each). The CDR3 nucleotides are TGTGCCAGCAGCTTCGCGGGACAGAACACCGGGGAGCTGTTTTTT. Its protein product is CASSFAGQNTGELFF.